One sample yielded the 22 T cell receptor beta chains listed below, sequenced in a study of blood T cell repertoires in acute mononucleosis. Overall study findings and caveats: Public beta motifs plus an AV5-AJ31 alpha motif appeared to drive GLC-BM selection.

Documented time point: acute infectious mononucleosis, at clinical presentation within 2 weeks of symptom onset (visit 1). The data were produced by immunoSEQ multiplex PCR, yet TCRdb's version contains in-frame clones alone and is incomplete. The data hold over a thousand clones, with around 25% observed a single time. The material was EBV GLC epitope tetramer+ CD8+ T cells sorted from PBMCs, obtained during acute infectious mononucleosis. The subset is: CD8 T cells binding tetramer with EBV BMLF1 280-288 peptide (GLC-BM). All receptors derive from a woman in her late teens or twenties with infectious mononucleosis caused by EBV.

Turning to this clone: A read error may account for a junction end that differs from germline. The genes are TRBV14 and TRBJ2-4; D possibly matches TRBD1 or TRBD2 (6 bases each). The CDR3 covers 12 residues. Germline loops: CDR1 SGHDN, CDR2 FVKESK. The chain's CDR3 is CASSQSPGGIHF. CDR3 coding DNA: TGTGCCAGCAGCCAGTCTCCCGGGGGCATTCACTTC. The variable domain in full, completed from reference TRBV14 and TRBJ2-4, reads EAGVTQFPSHSVIEKGQTVTLRCDPISGHDNLYWYRRVMGKEIKFLLHFVKESKQDESGMPNNRFLAERTGGTYSTLKVQPAELEDSGVYFCASSQSPGGIHFGAGTRLSVL.

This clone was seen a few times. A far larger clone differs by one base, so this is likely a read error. CDR3 sequence reads: CASSVAGGDEQFF. DNA of the CDR3: TGTGCCAGCAGCGTAGCAGGTGGGGATGAGCAGTTCTTC. This chain uses TRBV7-1 with TRBJ2-1; D is uncertain. TRBV7-1 is an ORF, with its function uncertain. With 5 bases removed from V and 8 bases from J, the gap between germline ends came to 13 bases. This CDR3 comprises 13 residues.

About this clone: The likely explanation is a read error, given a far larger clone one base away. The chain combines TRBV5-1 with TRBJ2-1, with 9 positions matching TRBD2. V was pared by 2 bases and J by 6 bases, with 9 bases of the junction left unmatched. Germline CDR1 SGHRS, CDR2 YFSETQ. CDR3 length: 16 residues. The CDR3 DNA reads TGCGCCAGCAGCTTAGCCCATAAAGCGGGAGGCAATGAGCAGTTCTTC. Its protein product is CASSLAHKAGGNEQFF.

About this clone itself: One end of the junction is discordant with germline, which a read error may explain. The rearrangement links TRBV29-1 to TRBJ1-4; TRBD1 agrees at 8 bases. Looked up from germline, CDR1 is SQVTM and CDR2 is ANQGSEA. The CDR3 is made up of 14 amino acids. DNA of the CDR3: TGCAGCGTCGGGACAGGTGTCACTAATGAAATACTGTTTTTT. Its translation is CSVGTGVTNEILFF.

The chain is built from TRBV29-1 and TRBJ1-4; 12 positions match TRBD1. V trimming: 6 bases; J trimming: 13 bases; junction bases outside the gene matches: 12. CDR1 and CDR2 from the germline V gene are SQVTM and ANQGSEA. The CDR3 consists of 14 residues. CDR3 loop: CSVGTGGTNETLFF. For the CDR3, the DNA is TGCAGCGTCGGGACAGGGGGCACTAATGAGACACTGTTTTTT. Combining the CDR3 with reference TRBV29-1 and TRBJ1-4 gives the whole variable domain SAVISQKPSRDICQRGTSLTIQCQVDSQVTMMFWYRQQPGQSLTLIATANQGSEATYESGFVIDKFPISRPNLTFSTLTVSNMSPEDSSIYLCSVGTGGTNETLFFGSGTQLSVL.

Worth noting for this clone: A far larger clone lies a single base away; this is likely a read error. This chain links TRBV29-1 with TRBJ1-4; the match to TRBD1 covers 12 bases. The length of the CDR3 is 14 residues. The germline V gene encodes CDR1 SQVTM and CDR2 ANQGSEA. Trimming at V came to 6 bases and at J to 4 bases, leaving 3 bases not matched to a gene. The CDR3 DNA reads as TGCAGCGTCGGGACAGGGGGCAATAATGAAAAACTGTTTTTT. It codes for CSVGTGGNNEKLFF. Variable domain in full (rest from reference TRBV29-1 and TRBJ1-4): SAVISQKPSRDICQRGTSLTIQCQVDSQVTMMFWYRQQPGQSLTLIATANQGSEATYESGFVIDKFPISRPNLTFSTLTVSNMSPEDSSIYLCSVGTGGNNEKLFFGSGTQLSVL.

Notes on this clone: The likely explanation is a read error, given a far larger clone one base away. CDR3 sequence: CASSPTSGSIYDQYF. The CDR3 DNA reads TGTGCCAGCAGTCCGACTAGCGGGAGTATCTACGATCAGTACTTC. V is TRBV14 and J is TRBJ2-5; 12 bases line up with TRBD2. V was clipped by 6 bases and J by 11 bases; unmatched bases: 13. Germline V gene lookup returns CDR1 SGHDN and CDR2 FVKESK. This CDR3 region has 15 residues.

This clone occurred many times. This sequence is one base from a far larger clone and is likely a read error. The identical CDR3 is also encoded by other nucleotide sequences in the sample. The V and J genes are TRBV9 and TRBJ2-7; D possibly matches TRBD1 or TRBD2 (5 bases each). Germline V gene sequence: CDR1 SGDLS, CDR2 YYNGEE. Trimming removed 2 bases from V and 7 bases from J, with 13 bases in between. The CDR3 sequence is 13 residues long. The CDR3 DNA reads TGTGCCAGCAGCGTCGCTGGGGGTGATGAGCAGTACTTC. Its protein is CASSVAGGDEQYF.

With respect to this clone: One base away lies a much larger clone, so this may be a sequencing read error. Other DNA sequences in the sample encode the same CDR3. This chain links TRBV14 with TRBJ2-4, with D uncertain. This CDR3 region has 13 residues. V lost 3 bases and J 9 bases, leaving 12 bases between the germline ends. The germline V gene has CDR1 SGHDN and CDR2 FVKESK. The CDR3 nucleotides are TGTGCCAGCAGCCAGTCTCCCGGTGTCATTCAGTACTTC. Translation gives CASSQSPGVIQYF.

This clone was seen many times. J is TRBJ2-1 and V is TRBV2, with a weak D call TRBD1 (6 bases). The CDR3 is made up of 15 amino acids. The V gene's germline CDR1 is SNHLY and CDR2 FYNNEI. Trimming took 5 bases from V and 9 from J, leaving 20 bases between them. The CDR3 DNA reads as TGTGCCAGCAGTTTGACCCCGACAGGAGTCGGTGAGCAGTTCTTC. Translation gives CASSLTPTGVGEQFF.

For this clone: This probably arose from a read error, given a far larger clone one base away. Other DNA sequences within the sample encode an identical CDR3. CDR3 residues: CASRVAGGDEQFF. The DNA of the CDR3 is TGTGCCAGCCGCGTAGCAGGTGGGGATGAGCAGTTCTTC. The chain employs TRBV9 and TRBJ2-1; D unclear. CDR3 length: 13 residues. Looked up from germline, CDR1 is SGDLS and CDR2 is YYNGEE.

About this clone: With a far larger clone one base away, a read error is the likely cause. The CDR3 bases are TGTGCCAGCGAAGCTCCACAGGGTAATGAGCAGTACTTC. It is translated as CASEAPQGNEQYF. The rearrangement joins TRBV7-2 to TRBJ2-4, with D tentatively TRBD1 (6 bases). The germline V and J ends were trimmed by 8 bases and 13 bases, with 21 bases remaining between them. The CDR3 contains 13 residues. Germline V lookup: CDR1 SGHTA, CDR2 FQGNSA.

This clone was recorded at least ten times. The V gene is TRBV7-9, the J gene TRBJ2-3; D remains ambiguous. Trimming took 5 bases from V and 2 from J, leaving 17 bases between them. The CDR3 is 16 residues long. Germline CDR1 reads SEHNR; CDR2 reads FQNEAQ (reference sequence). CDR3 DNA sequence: TGTGCCAGCAGCGTGGCTATGGCTCTTTACACAGATACGCAGTATTTT. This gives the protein CASSVAMALYTDTQYF.

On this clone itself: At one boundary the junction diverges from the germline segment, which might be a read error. CDR3 coding DNA: TGCAGCGTGGGGGGACAGGAGAACACTGAATCTTTCTTT. Its protein is CSVGGQENTESFF. This chain connects TRBV29-1 to TRBJ1-1; 8 positions agree with TRBD1. Germline CDR1 SQVTM, CDR2 ANQGSEA. There are 13 residues in the CDR3.

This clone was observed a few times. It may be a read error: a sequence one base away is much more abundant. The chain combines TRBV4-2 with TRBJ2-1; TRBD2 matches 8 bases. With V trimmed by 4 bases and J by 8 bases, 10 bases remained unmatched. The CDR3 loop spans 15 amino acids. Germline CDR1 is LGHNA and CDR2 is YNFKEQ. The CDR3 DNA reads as TGTGCCAGCAGCCCGACCAGCGGGAGTGTCTATGAGCAGTTCTTC. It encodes CASSPTSGSVYEQFF.

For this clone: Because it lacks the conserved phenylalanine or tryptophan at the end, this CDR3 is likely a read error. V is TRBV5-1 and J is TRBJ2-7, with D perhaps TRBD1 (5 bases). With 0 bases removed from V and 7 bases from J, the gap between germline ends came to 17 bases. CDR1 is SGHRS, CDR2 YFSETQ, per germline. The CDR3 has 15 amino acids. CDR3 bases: TGCGCCAGCAGCTTGGCCAAAAGGGGTGCGGAGGAGCAGTACTCC. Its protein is CASSLAKRGAEEQYS.

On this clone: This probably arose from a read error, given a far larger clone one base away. Here the CDR3 DNA reads TGTGCCAGCAGCCCGACCAGCGGGAGTGTCTTTGAGCAGTTCTTC. Protein product: CASSPTSGSVFEQFF. The chain employs TRBV9 and TRBJ2-1, with 8 bases matching TRBD2. This CDR3 is built from 15 residues. Germline V CDR1 and CDR2: SGDLS, YYNGEE. J was trimmed by 9 bases and V by 4 bases; bases with no gene match: 12.

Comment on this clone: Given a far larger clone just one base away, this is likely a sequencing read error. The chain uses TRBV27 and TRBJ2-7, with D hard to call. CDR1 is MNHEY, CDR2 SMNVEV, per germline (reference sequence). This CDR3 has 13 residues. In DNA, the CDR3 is TGTGCCAGCTGTTTAGGGCCCGCCTACGAGCAGTACTTC. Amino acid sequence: CASCLGPAYEQYF.

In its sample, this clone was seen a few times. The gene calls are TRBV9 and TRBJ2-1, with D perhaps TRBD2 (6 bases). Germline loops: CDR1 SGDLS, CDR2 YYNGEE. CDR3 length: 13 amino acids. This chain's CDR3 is CTISVAGGDEQFF. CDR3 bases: TGTACCATCAGCGTGGCTGGAGGGGATGAGCAGTTCTTC.

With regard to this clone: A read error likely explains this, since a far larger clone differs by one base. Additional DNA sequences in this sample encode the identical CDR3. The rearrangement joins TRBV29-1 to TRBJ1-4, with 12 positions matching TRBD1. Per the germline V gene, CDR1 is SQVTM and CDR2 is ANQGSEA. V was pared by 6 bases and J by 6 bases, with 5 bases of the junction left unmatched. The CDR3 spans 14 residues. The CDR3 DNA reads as TGCAGCGTCGGGACAGGGGGCACTTATGAAAAACTGTTTTTT. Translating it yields CSVGTGGTYEKLFF.

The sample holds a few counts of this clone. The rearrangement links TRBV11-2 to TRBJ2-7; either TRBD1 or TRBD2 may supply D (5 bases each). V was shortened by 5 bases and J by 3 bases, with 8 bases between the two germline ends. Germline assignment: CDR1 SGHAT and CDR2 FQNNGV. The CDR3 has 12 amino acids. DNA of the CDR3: TGTGCCAGCAGCACTGGGGGCTACGAGCAGTACTTC. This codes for CASSTGGYEQYF.

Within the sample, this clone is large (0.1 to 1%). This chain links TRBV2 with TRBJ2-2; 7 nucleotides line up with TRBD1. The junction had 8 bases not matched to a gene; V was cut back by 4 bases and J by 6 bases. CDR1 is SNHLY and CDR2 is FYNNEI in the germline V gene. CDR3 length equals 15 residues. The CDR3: CASSAGQVQPGELFF. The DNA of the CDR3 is TGTGCCAGCAGTGCCGGACAGGTACAACCCGGGGAGCTGTTTTTT.